The entry below gives a single T cell receptor beta chain sequence along with its context. Its antigen is unknown. Base qualities are missing; no much larger clone stands one base away. Libraries were constructed by the immunoSEQ multiplex PCR assay. For the multiplex PCR, a mixture combining 60 forward primers for TCR Vbeta segments and 13 reverse primers for TCR Jbeta segments was used. A multiplex PCR assay on genomic DNA amplified the CDR3 region of rearranged TCR beta genes. On the Illumina HiSeq System, the amplified TCR beta libraries were sequenced as 87-base-pair reads. As for the authors' bioinformatics: In a later analysis, tens of millions of unique TCR beta chains were counted across the approximately 670 repertoires, and about 9.9 million of these chains were shared by at least two donors. Raw reads were error-corrected and collapsed into unique sequences by a nearest-neighbor algorithm in which closely related sequences were merged to remove PCR and sequencing errors. To assign V, D and J gene segments, CDR3 sequences were aligned to IMGT reference sequences. For a sequence to be retained, a match of at least six nucleotides was required to both a V gene segment and a J gene segment. Rearrangements were classified as productive when the CDR3 lacked stop codons and remained in frame with V and J, and all other rearrangements were classified as non-productive. CDR3 was defined by IMGT convention, running from the second conserved V-encoded cysteine to the conserved J-encoded phenylalanine. The earlier analysis of some 550 of the donors excluded any sequence lacking an unambiguous match to a single V gene segment. An earlier analysis of several hundred of the donors called V segments functional above 56.7% productive rearrangements and segregating when the between-donor standard deviation exceeded 5%. A statistical classification framework was built for diagnosing cytomegalovirus status from the catalog of TCR beta chain sequences. V and J gene assignment, in a later analysis, came from comparing TCR nucleotide sequences with IMGT/GENE-DB human TR gene sequences. Using the TCRdist pipeline, a later analysis assigned CDR3 sequences along with most-parsimonious VDJ recombination scenarios. In a later analysis, each TCR beta chain was defined by its CDR3 amino acid sequence together with its V-gene family, and reads lacking a unique V-gene family were excluded. A later analysis removed several hundred highly shared, low-generation-probability nucleotide sequences to deal with suspected cross-contamination and a sequencing artifact. A later analysis calculated a clonal expansion index for each public chain from normalized within-repertoire ranks of inferred template counts. A later analysis computed generation probabilities with a VDJ recombination model fitted to out-of-frame rearrangements, and checked the results against IGoR. Hypergeometric tests were used in a later analysis to score TCR-TCR, TCR-HLA and TCR-CMV co-occurrence, with a repertoire-size bias correction applied to the TCR pairs. To estimate false discovery rates, a later analysis permuted the HLA or CMV assignments 20 times. In a later analysis, co-occurring TCRs were grouped with DBSCAN, and TCRdist sequence similarity was added when clustering was performed within HLA-allele-positive subsets. Repertoires with fewer than 30,000 or more than 120,000 public chains, plus five repertoires with anomalous nucleotide sharing, were excluded from co-occurrence clustering. In its TCRdb copy, this immuneACCESS table keeps in-frame sequences only and misses some clones. Where compared with another copy, unresolved V genes explain less than half of these, and the others have no known cause. The V and J calls and the clone size are those of that table, but D and trimming were determined from the DNA. Within this sample are 150,000 or so clones, with approximately 80% of them counted one time only. The top ten constitute roughly 13% of the sample.

The cohort consisted of 600 to 750 healthy bone marrow donors. All cohort members were sampled while nominally healthy, although unrecorded immune exposures were likely present. The donor tested CMV seropositive, placing the donor among the 250 to 350 seropositive members of the cohort. A peripheral blood sample was collected from each donor, and TCR beta sequencing was performed on peripheral blood mononuclear cells. The Qiagen DNeasy Blood Extraction Kit was used to extract genomic DNA from the blood cell samples. CDR1 and CDR2, looked up from the germline V gene, are MGHRA and YSYEKL. The CDR3 runs 15 amino acids, cysteine and phenylalanine included. The DNA shown is the 45-base CDR3, in frame from base 1. V is cut by 1 base and J by 0 bases, and the space between the germline ends is 7 bases. This specimen comes from a study of cytomegalovirus exposure and HLA in healthy donors (TCRdb year 2017). About the investigation overall: In an earlier analysis of 550 to 750 of the donors, 276 Gb of sequence data and 120 million or so unique TCR beta sequences from 180 million or so T cells were reported. In addition to the first cohort of 650 to 800 subjects, a separate validation cohort of under 150 different subjects was used. Rather than using new phenotypic data, the later analysis identified candidate immune exposures from TCR beta sequences and from how often those sequences occurred across donors. To decide whether each TCR beta V gene segment behaved as functional or pseudogenic, an earlier analysis of nearly 600 of the donors relied on high-throughput TCR beta sequencing. Alongside the repertoire data, information on donor age, sex, ethnicity and CMV serostatus was compiled. Among around 400 genotyped donors of the cohort, an average of around 240,000 unique TCR beta nucleotide sequences were sequenced per donor, roughly 20% of them non-productive. All discovery cohort repertoires had been generated on a single sequencing platform. The study aimed to test whether cataloging public T cell receptors could reveal signatures of past pathogen exposure. Roughly 5 DR-DQ haplotypes were handled as single units for association and clustering, since linkage in the cohort was strong. In a later genetic analysis, genome-wide SNP genotypes for about 55% of the roughly 700 donors were used, and that subset was treated as a discovery cohort. An early release covering approximately 600 HLA-typed donors comprised roughly 300 gigabases of sequencing data and about 90 million unique TCR sequences. Using immunosequencing, the study profiled T cell repertoires from 500 to 800 subjects and related those repertoires to cytomegalovirus serostatus. A later analysis re-examined previously published TCR beta repertoires from just over 650 donors and added high-resolution HLA genotyping to investigate patterns of TCR occurrence. To predict cytomegalovirus infection status, the study brought together high-throughput TCR immunosequencing, statistical association of individual TCRs with disease status, and machine learning. Both class I and class II loci were covered by HLA typing, at four-digit resolution. Typing coverage varied by locus: roughly 629-640 donors for A, B, C, DRB1 and DQB1; approximately 500 for DQA1; nearly 610 for DPA1; around 450 for DPB1. Of the approximately 370 genotyped donors, roughly 76% were placed in the genetic ancestry cluster associated with self-reported Caucasian donors.

Findings and caveats that apply to the study as a whole: Because counts were too low, some 16 rarely observed V segments, including chromosome 9 orphons, were excluded from the earlier analysis of around 640 of the donors. In this cohort, only TCR beta chains were sequenced, and detectable features were limited by the absence of alpha or paired-chain data. Correlated functional status among segregating V segments might be attributable to linkage disequilibrium, but an unknown experimental factor could not be ruled out. Some IMGT-functional V segments, including TRBV6-2 and TRBV6-3, could not be told apart with the 87-base-pair reads, so those segments were excluded. Across donors, most TCR sequences were observed very rarely, whereas some public TCRs were present in many individuals. An association between a missense DCLRE1C variant and V-gene and J-gene trimming of TCR beta chains was found in a later genetic analysis and replicated in an independent cohort. A later analysis associated about 17,000 TCR beta sequences with specific HLA alleles at a false discovery rate of 0.05. Presence/absence analyses assumed roughly uniform sequencing depth across donors, an assumption that may not hold. In a later analysis, several top co-occurrence clusters were reported to appear linked to parvovirus B19, influenza, CMV and Epstein-Barr virus. A later analysis found that most CMV-associated TCR beta chains appeared HLA-restricted, with HLA associations seemingly driven largely by CMV exposure. An earlier analysis of approximately 500 of the donors showed that most TCR beta V segments appeared in productive rearrangements either about 87% or about 30% of the time, which broadly matched IMGT annotations. A later analysis found that HLA-associated TCR beta chains were more clonally expanded and had lower generation probabilities than equally common non-associated chains. CMV serostatus was the only immune exposure information available for the cohort. A further reported finding was that TCR beta sequences accurately predicted the HLA-A and HLA-B alleles for most subjects in the first cohort. According to the authors, the approach could potentially be generalized to other disease states and immunological phenotypes. In a later analysis, TCR association rates were found to vary across HLA loci, with the most associated TCRs seen for DRB1 alleles and the fewest for HLA-C alleles. The classifier was reported to diagnose cytomegalovirus status with high specificity and sensitivity in both the original and validation cohorts. Assigning TCR associations to individual alleles was difficult when HLA alleles, especially DR and DQ, strongly co-occurred. Three of the identified cytomegalovirus-associated TCR beta chains were confirmed in vitro to be specific for cytomegalovirus antigens. The study gave a list of around 170 TCR beta chains associated with cytomegalovirus. HLA typing was unavailable for some donors at each locus, so association tests used only the typed subset. The sequencing pipeline was judged likely to have produced a cluster of highly shared sequence variants as a technical artifact. In a later genetic analysis, fewer N-insertions in productive TCRs were reported among donors in an Asian-associated ancestry cluster than the approximately 670-donor mean.

The receptor chain draws on TRBV4-1 and TRBJ1-3, with the D gene call left open. The receptor's source is a man younger than 40 in good health and CMV-seropositive. The sequencing sample was made of PBMCs. The DNA sequence reads TGCGCCAGCAGCCAAGTGGGCCTCTCTGGAAACACCATATATTTT. This yields the protein CASSQVGLSGNTIYF.